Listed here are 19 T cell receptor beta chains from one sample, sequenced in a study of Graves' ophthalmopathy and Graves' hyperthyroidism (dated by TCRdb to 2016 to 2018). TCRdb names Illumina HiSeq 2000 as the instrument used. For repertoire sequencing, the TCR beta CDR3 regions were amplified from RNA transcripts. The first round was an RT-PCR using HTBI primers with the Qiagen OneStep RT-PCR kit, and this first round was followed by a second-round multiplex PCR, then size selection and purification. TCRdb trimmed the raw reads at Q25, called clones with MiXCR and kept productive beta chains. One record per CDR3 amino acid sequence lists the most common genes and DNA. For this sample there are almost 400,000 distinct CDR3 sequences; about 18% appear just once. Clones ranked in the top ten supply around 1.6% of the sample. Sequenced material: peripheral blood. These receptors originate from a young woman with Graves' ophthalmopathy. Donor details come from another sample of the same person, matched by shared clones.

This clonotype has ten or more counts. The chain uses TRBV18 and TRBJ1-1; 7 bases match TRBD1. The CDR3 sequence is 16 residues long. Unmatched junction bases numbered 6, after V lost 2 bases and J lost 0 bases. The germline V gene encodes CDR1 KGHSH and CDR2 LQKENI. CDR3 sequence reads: CASSPNWDSMNTEAFF. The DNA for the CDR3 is TGTGCCAGCTCACCAAACTGGGACAGCATGAACACTGAAGCTTTCTTT.

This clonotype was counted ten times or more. The CDR3 here is CASSQARQTHYGYTF. The DNA for the CDR3 is TGTGCCAGCAGCCAAGCGCGACAGACTCACTATGGCTACACCTTC. V gene TRBV4-2 combines with J gene TRBJ1-2, with D possibly being TRBD1 (5 bases). Germline V CDR1 and CDR2: LGHNA, YNFKEQ. This CDR3 contains 15 residues. V was pared by 1 base and J by 3 bases, with 12 bases between.

CDR3 in DNA: TGTGCCAGCAGTTCCCCCCCCGGGACTAGCGGGAGAACTTCTTCCTACGAGCAGTACTTC. Its protein is CASSSPPGTSGRTSSYEQYF. The genes are TRBV27 and TRBJ2-7; 14 nucleotides agree with TRBD2. CDR3 length: 20 amino acids. Germline V lookup: CDR1 MNHEY, CDR2 SMNVEV (reference sequence). V was clipped by 4 bases and J by 1 base; unmatched bases: 15.

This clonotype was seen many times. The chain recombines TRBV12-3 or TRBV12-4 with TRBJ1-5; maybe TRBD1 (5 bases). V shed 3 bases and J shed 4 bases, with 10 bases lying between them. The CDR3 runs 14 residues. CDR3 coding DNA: TGTGCCAGCAGTTTTCTGGGACGAAATCAGCCCCAGCATTTT. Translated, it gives CASSFLGRNQPQHF.

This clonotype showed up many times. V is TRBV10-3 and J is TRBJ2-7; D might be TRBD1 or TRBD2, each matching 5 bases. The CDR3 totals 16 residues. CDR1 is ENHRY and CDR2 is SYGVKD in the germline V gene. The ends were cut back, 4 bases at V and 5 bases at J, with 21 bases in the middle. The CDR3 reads CAISGPDGGSRDEQYF. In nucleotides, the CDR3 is TGTGCCATCAGTGGGCCAGATGGGGGATCCCGAGACGAGCAGTACTTC.

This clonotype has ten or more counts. CDR3 region: CASSLVDRGYEQYF. The CDR3 nucleotides are TGTGCCAGCAGCTTAGTGGACAGGGGGTACGAGCAGTACTTC. The rearrangement uses TRBV7-2 and TRBJ2-7; 10 nucleotides match TRBD1. The length of the CDR3 is 14 residues. Per the germline V gene, CDR1 is SGHTA and CDR2 is FQGNSA. The junction had 1 base not matched to a gene; V was cut back by 1 base and J by 4 bases.

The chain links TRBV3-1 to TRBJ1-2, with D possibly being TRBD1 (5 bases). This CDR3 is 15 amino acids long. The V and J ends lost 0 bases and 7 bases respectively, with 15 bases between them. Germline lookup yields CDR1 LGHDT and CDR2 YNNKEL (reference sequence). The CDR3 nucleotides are TGTGCCAGCAGCCAAGATAGGGGCCTAATCCCTGGCTACACCTTC. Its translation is CASSQDRGLIPGYTF.

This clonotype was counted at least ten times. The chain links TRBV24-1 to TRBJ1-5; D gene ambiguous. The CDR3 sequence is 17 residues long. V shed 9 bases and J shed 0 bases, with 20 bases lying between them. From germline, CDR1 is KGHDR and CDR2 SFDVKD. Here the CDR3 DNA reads TGTGCCACCGCCGGCGGTGGGCCCACAGATAGCAATCAGCCCCAGCATTTT. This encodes CATAGGGPTDSNQPQHF.

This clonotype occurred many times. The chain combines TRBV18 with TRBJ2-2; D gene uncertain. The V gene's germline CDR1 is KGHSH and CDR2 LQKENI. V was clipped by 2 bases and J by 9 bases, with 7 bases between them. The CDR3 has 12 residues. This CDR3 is CASSPTAWELFF. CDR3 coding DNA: TGTGCCAGCTCACCAACTGCCTGGGAGCTGTTTTTT. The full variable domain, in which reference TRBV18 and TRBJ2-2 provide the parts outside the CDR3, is NAGVMQNPRHLVRRRGQEARLRCSPMKGHSHVYWYRQLPEEGLKFMVYLQKENIIDESGMPKERFSAEFPKEGPSILRIQQVVRGDSAAYFCASSPTAWELFFGEGSRLTVL.

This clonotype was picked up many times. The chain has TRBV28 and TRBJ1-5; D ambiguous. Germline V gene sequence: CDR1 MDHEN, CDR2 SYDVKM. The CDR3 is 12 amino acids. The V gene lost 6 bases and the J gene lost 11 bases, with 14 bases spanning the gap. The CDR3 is CASSPPSRSQHF. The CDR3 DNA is TGTGCCAGCAGCCCCCCAAGTAGGTCCCAGCATTTT.

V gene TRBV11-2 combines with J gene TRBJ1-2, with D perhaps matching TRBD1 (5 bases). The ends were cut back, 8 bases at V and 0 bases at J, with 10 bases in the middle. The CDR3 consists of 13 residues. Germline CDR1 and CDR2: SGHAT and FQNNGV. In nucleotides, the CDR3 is TGTGCCAGCGGACCAGGGTCTAACTATGGCTACACCTTC. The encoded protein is CASGPGSNYGYTF.

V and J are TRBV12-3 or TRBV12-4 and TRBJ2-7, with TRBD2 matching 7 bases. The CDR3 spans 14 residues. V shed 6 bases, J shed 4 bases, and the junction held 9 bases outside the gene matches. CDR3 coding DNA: TGTGCCAGCAGCCCAGCCCGGACTAGTTACGAGCAGTACTTC. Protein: CASSPARTSYEQYF.

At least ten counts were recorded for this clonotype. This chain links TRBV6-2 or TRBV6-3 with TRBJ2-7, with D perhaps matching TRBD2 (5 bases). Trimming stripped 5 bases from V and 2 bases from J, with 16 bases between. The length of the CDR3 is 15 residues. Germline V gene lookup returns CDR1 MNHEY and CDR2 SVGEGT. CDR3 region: CASSNPRVGAYEQYF. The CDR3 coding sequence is TGTGCCAGCAGTAACCCCCGGGTGGGAGCCTACGAGCAGTACTTC.

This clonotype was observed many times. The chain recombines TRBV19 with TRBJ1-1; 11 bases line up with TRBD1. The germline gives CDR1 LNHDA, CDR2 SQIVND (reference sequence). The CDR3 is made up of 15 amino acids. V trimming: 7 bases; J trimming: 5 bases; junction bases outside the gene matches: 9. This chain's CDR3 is CASIGTGGMGTEAFF. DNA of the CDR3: TGTGCCAGTATTGGGACAGGGGGAATGGGAACTGAAGCTTTCTTT.

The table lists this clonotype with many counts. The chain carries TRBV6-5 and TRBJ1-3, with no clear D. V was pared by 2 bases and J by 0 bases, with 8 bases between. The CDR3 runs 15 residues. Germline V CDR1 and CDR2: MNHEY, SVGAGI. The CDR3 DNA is TGTGCCAGCAGTTACGGGGTCAGCTCTGGAAACACCATATATTTT. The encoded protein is CASSYGVSSGNTIYF.

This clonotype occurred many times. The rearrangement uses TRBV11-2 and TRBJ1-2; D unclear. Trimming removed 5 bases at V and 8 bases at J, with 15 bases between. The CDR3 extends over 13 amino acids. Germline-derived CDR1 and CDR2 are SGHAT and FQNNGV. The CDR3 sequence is CASSQLSYSGYTF. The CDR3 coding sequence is TGTGCCAGCAGCCAGCTTAGTTACAGCGGCTACACCTTC.

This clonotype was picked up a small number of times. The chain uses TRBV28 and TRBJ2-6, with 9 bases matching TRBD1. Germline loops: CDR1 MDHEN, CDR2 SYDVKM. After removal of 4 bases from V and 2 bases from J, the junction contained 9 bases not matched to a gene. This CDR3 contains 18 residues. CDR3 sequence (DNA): TGTGCCAGCAGTTCCCCGGGACAGGGAAAGGCTGGGGCCAACGTCCTGACTTTC. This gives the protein CASSSPGQGKAGANVLTF.

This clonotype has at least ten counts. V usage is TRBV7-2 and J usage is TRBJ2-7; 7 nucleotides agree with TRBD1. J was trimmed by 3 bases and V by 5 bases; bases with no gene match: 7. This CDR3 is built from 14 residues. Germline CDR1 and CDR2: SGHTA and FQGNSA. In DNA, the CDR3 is TGTGCCAGCAGCCGCCATAGACAGGGCTACGAGCAGTACTTC. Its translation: CASSRHRQGYEQYF.

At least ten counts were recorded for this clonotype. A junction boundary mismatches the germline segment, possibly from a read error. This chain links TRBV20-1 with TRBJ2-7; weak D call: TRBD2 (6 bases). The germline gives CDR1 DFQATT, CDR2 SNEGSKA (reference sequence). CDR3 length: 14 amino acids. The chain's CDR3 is CSAREGLTLYERYF. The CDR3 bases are TGCAGTGCTAGGGAGGGCCTAACATTGTACGAGCGGTACTTC.